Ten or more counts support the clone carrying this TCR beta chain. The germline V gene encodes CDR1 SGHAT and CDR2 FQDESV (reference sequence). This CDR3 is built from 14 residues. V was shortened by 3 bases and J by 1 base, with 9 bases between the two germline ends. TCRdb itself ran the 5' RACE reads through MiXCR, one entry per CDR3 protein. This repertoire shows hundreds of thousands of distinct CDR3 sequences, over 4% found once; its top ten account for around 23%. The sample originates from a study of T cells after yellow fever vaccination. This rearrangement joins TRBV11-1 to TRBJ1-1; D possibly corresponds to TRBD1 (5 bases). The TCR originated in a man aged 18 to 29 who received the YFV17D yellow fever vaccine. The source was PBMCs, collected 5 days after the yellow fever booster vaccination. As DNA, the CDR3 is TGTGCCAGCAGCTTCGGGACGGCGAACACTGAAGCTTTCTTT. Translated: CASSFGTANTEAFF.